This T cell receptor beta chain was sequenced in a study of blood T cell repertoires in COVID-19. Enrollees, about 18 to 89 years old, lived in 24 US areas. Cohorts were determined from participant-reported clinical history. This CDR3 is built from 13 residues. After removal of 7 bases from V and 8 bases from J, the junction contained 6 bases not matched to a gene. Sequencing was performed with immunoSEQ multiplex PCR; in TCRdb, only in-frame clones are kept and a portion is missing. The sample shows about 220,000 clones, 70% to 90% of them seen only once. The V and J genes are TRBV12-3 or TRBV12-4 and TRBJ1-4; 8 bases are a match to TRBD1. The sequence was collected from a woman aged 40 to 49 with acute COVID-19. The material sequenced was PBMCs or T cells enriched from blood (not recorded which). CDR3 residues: CASMRQGAEKLFF. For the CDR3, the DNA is TGTGCCAGCATGCGGCAGGGGGCAGAAAAACTGTTTTTT.